The following is a T cell receptor (beta chain) sequence with its context. Its antigen remains unknown. The source of the sample is a study of cytomegalovirus exposure and HLA in healthy donors. Points from the study as a whole: The later analysis indicated that the majority of CMV-associated TCR beta chains appeared HLA-restricted. In an earlier analysis, about 87% or about 30%: the productive usage of most TCR beta V segments.

Germline V gene sequence: CDR1 SQVTM, CDR2 ANQGSEA. CDR3 length equals 13 residues. Trimming took 8 bases from V and 2 from J, leaving 15 bases between them. Primers: 60 Vbeta forward and 13 Jbeta reverse. Sequencing used immunoSEQ multiplex PCR; TCRdb keeps in-frame clones, though not all of them. The sample includes 150,000 to 200,000 clones, roughly 85% seen only once; the top ten take less than 2%. This chain links TRBV29-1 with TRBJ2-5; tentative D call: TRBD1 (6 bases). Sequencing was carried out using PBMCs. The TCR was taken from a woman aged 18-35 years in good health and CMV-seronegative. CDR3 sequence: CSLSQGLQETQYF. CDR3 nucleotide sequence: TGCAGCCTATCCCAGGGGCTACAAGAGACCCAGTACTTC. The whole variable domain, remainder taken from reference TRBV29-1 and TRBJ2-5, is SAVISQKPSRDICQRGTSLTIQCQVDSQVTMMFWYRQQPGQSLTLIATANQGSEATYESGFVIDKFPISRPNLTFSTLTVSNMSPEDSSIYLCSLSQGLQETQYFGPGTRLLVL.